This TCR beta chain was retrieved from a study of CD4 T cells in relation to SARS-CoV-2 and coronaviruses. In the study overall: Negative control cultures got HIV-1 Nef peptides or no peptide. Study conclusions and caveats: Monoreactive clones expanded significantly more to SARS-CoV-2 than crossreactive clones did.

Unexposed donor CD4+ T cells date from 2011-2018, before the COVID-19 pandemic. Isolation of CD4+ T cells took place after less than 13 days in culture. Cells permitting, SARS-CoV-2 S/N and four cold-coronavirus spikes were tested on unexposed-donor CD4+ T cells. Fresh IL-2 medium replaced half the medium on days 3 and 7. The method was immunoSEQ multiplex PCR; TCRdb's version includes in-frame clones alone and lacks a portion of them. The table lists 20,000 to 25,000 clones, less than 85% of them singletons, with 15% to 20% in the top ten. Comment on this clone: Its antigen is not identified.

Trimming removed 11 bases at V and 4 bases at J, with 20 bases between. The CDR3 is made up of 15 amino acids. Germline V gene sequence: CDR1 MNHEY, CDR2 SVGAGI. The rearrangement uses TRBV6-5 and TRBJ2-2; D is unclear. This TCR was recovered from a human donor in good health. Sequencing was performed on CD4+ T cells from PBMCs, cultured in vitro. The CDR3 loop is CAHGFGLSVTGELFF. As DNA, the CDR3 is TGTGCCCATGGGTTCGGTTTATCGGTCACCGGGGAGCTGTTTTTT.